A selection of T cell receptor beta chains follows, all from one sample in a study of graft-versus-host responses after intestinal transplantation. TCRdb's table, derived via immunoSEQ multiplex PCR, lists solely in-frame clones and lacks some. Among 29,000 or so clones listed, 70% to 90% were seen once. This sample comprised PBMCs, obtained about 450 days after intestinal transplantation. The receptor source for this set is a human patient who received an intestinal transplant, so some T cells may come from the graft donor. CDR3s include the opening cysteine and the closing phenylalanine or tryptophan.

v_gene,j_gene,CDR3aa
TRBV15,TRBJ2-7,CATSRDVGQGEQYF
TRBV6-1,TRBJ1-6,CASNRGGKYNSPLHF
TRBV30,TRBJ2-7,CAWAGTDHLWVYEQYF
TRBV12-5,TRBJ1-5,CASGNDREGWNQPQHF
TRBV27,TRBJ2-2,CASSLLAGTGELFF
TRBV30,TRBJ2-1,CAWGSGRAAEQFF
TRBV29-1,TRBJ2-2,CAGAGLTGELFF
TRBV4-1,TRBJ2-7,CASSHRTGGYEQYF
TRBV27,TRBJ2-7,CASSLSETGLYEQYF
TRBV4-2,TRBJ2-7,CASSLWTGYEQYF
TRBV2,TRBJ2-3,CASRGTSGREDTQYF
TRBV19,NA,CASGAGSNYEQYF
TRBV7-9,TRBJ2-7,CASSRLGTDNTYEQYF
TRBV6-5,TRBJ1-1,CASIRVGTEAFF
TRBV4-1,TRBJ2-5,CASSQVQQETQYF
TRBV5-1,TRBJ2-6,CASSLGQGSSGANVLTF
TRBV2,TRBJ2-3,CATTGGTDTQYF
TRBV5-3,TRBJ2-7,CARNPPPYEQYF
TRBV13,TRBJ2-7,CASSLAISYEQYF